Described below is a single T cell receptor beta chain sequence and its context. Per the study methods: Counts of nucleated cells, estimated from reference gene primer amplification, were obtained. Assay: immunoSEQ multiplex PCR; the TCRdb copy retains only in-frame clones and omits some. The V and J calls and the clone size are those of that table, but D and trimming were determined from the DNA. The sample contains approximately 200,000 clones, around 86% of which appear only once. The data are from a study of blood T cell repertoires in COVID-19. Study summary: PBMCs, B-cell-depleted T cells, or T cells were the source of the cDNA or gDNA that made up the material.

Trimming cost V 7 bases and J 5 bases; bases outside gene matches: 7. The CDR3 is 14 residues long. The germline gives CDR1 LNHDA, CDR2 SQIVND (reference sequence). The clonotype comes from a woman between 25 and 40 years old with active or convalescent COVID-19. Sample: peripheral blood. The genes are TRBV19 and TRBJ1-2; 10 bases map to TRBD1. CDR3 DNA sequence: TGTGCCAGTAAAAACGGACAGGGGGGTTATGGCTACACCTTC. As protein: CASKNGQGGYGYTF.